The 32 T cell receptor beta chains reported below all come from one sample, sequenced in a study of cytomegalovirus exposure and HLA in healthy donors. The primer mix had 60 Vbeta and 13 Jbeta primers. The method was immunoSEQ multiplex PCR; TCRdb's version includes in-frame clones alone and lacks a portion of them. This sample has about 140,000 clones, with roughly 76% found just once. Source material: PBMCs. The receptors come from a female donor in good health and CMV-seronegative.

The rearrangement joins TRBV11-3 to TRBJ1-1; D is possibly TRBD1 (5 bases). CDR3 length: 16 amino acids. The germline V gene has CDR1 SGHNT and CDR2 YENEEA. With 3 bases removed from V and 8 bases from J, the gap between germline ends came to 22 bases. The DNA for the CDR3 is TGTGCCAGCAGCTTGGGGGGACGCGGGGCCAGGGAGGAAGCTTTCTTT. Its translation: CASSLGGRGAREEAFF.

The rearrangement links TRBV6-5 to TRBJ2-3, with D perhaps TRBD2 (6 bases). Trimming shortened V by 0 bases and J by 4 bases, and 8 bases separated the two germline ends. CDR3 size: 14 residues. Looked up from germline, CDR1 is MNHEY and CDR2 is SVGAGI. For the CDR3, the DNA is TGTGCCAGCAGTTACTCTGGCGGGGCAGATACGCAGTATTTT. Its protein is CASSYSGGADTQYF.

This chain connects TRBV19 to TRBJ1-2, with unresolved D. Trimming pared 5 bases from V and 5 bases from J, leaving 9 bases between. CDR3 length: 12 amino acids. In germline, CDR1 is LNHDA, CDR2 SQIVND (reference sequence). CDR3 sequence reads: CASSSGMYGYTF. DNA of the CDR3: TGTGCCAGTAGTTCCGGGATGTATGGCTACACCTTC.

The V call is TRBV7-5, the J call TRBJ2-7; TRBD1 is the table's D call, not checked against the DNA. TRBV7-5 is designated a pseudogene. The CDR3 spans 15 residues. This CDR3 reads CARSKTGTPPYEQYF. CDR3 sequence (DNA): TGTGCCAGAAGCAAAACCGGGACACCCCCCTACGAGCAGTACTTC.

This chain joins TRBV5-8 and TRBJ1-2; D possibly corresponds to TRBD1 (6 bases). This CDR3 is 15 amino acids long. The ends were cut back, 5 bases at V and 0 bases at J, with 14 bases in the middle. Germline V gene data show CDR1 as SGHTS and CDR2 as YDEGEE. This CDR3 is CASRPEGGTNYGYTF. Written as DNA, the CDR3 is TGTGCCAGCAGACCCGAGGGGGGGACTAACTATGGCTACACCTTC.

The rearrangement links TRBV5-4 to TRBJ2-2; 7 bases are shared with TRBD1. Losses at the gene ends were 5 bases for V and 0 bases for J; bases not matched to a gene: 7. Germline V lookup: CDR1 SGHNT, CDR2 YYREEE (reference sequence). This CDR3 has 16 residues. CDR3 DNA: TGTGCCAGCAGGACGACAGGGAACGCGAACACCGGGGAGCTGTTTTTT. Protein product: CASRTTGNANTGELFF.

The chain combines TRBV19 with TRBJ2-3, with TRBD1 matching over 8 bases. CDR3 length: 13 amino acids. Germline CDR1 reads LNHDA; CDR2 reads SQIVND (reference sequence). V trimming: 3 bases; J trimming: 9 bases; junction bases outside the gene matches: 5. The CDR3 reads CASSMAGGDTQYF. The CDR3 nucleotides read TGTGCCAGTAGTATGGCAGGGGGCGACACGCAGTATTTT. Complete variable domain (other parts from reference TRBV19 and TRBJ2-3): DGGITQSPKYLFRKEGQNVTLSCEQNLNHDAMYWYRQDPGQGLRLIYYSQIVNDFQKGDIAEGYSVSREKKESFPLTVTSAQKNPTAFYLCASSMAGGDTQYFGPGTRLTVL.

Ten or more counts support this clone. The chain carries TRBV7-6 and TRBJ2-1; the match to TRBD2 covers 13 bases. Germline-derived CDR1 and CDR2 are SGHVS and FNYEAQ. J was trimmed by 8 bases and V by 7 bases; bases with no gene match: 5. This CDR3 comprises 14 residues. The CDR3 is CASTRTSGSDEQFF. In nucleotides, the CDR3 is TGTGCCAGCACCCGGACTAGCGGGAGTGATGAGCAGTTCTTC.

This rearrangement joins TRBV2 to TRBJ1-2; possibly TRBD1 for D (6 bases). The CDR3 is made up of 12 amino acids. In germline, CDR1 is SNHLY, CDR2 FYNNEI. V was shortened by 7 bases and J by 2 bases, with 8 bases between the two germline ends. This CDR3 reads CASNGQNYGYTF. CDR3 bases: TGTGCCAGCAATGGACAGAACTATGGCTACACCTTC.

The rearrangement links TRBV6-4 to TRBJ2-3, with 10 nucleotides matching TRBD2. V shed 5 bases, J shed 7 bases, and the junction held 6 bases outside the gene matches. This CDR3 has 14 residues. Looked up from germline, CDR1 is MRHNA and CDR2 is SNTAGT. The CDR3 sequence: CASSSSGSMNTQYF. The DNA of the CDR3 is TGTGCCAGCAGTTCTAGCGGGAGTATGAATACGCAGTATTTT.

A single count supports this clone. The chain uses TRBV7-2 and TRBJ1-2; TRBD1 might be the D (5 bases). CDR1 and CDR2 from the germline V gene are SGHTA and FQGNSA. There are 16 residues in the CDR3. V lost 1 base and J lost 14, with 26 bases in between. This CDR3 is CASSLVGGTSPPPKTF. CDR3 bases: TGTGCCAGCAGCTTAGTTGGGGGGACCTCCCCTCCACCGAAAACCTTC.

The chain uses TRBV15 and TRBJ1-5, with 10 bases lining up with TRBD1. The CDR3 runs to 16 residues. The junction had 0 bases not matched to a gene; V was cut back by 0 bases and J by 1 base. Germline loops: CDR1 LNHNV, CDR2 YYDKDF (reference sequence). The DNA of the CDR3 is TGTGCCACCAGCAGAGAGGACAGGGGGAGCAATCAGCCCCAGCATTTT. This sequence encodes CATSREDRGSNQPQHF.

The V and J genes are TRBV11-2 and TRBJ1-2; unclear D gene. V lost 0 bases to trimming and J lost 5 bases, with 13 bases between them. CDR1 and CDR2 (germline): SGHAT, FQNNGV. The CDR3 length is 15 residues. The CDR3 here is CASSLEATALYGYTF. In nucleotides, the CDR3 is TGTGCCAGCAGCTTAGAGGCCACAGCCCTGTATGGCTACACCTTC.

This chain links TRBV15 with TRBJ1-1; D is unresolved. In germline, CDR1 is LNHNV, CDR2 YYDKDF (reference sequence). CDR3 size: 15 residues. Trimming removed 1 base at V and 0 bases at J, with 9 bases between. The CDR3 spells CATSRVGSLNTEAFF. Written as DNA, the CDR3 is TGTGCCACCAGCAGAGTGGGCAGTTTGAACACTGAAGCTTTCTTT.

V gene TRBV28 combines with J gene TRBJ1-2, with 8 positions matching TRBD1. This CDR3 is built from 13 residues. Germline loops: CDR1 MDHEN, CDR2 SYDVKM. Unmatched junction bases numbered 6, after V lost 5 bases and J lost 7 bases. CDR3 loop: CASSLQDRVGYTF. The DNA for the CDR3 is TGTGCCAGCAGTCTTCAGGACAGGGTTGGCTACACCTTC.

The rearrangement uses TRBV4-1 and TRBJ2-1; 10 bases are shared with TRBD2. The CDR3 runs 15 residues. V gave up 1 base and J gave up 9 bases; unmatched junction bases: 6. Germline V gives CDR1 MGHRA, CDR2 YSYEKL. CDR3 loop: CASSQGASGRSEQFF. CDR3 nucleotide sequence: TGCGCCAGCAGCCAAGGGGCTAGCGGGAGAAGTGAGCAGTTCTTC.

This clone was observed a handful of times. This sequence joins TRBV7-9 and TRBJ2-3; 7 positions match TRBD1. CDR3 length equals 14 residues. V lost 6 bases and J lost 0; bases outside the gene matches: 3. Germline CDR1 is SEHNR and CDR2 is FQNEAQ (reference sequence). CDR3 loop: CASRVTGSTDTQYF. CDR3 sequence (DNA): TGTGCCAGCAGGGTGACAGGGAGCACAGATACGCAGTATTTT.

This rearrangement joins TRBV6-1 to TRBJ2-7; D may be TRBD1 (5 bases). Between the trimmed V and J ends, which lost 5 bases and 0 bases, there was a span of 8 bases. From germline, CDR1 is MNHNS and CDR2 SASEGT. CDR3 length equals 13 residues. The CDR3 DNA follows: TGTGCCAGCAGTATGACAGCCTCCTACGAGCAGTACTTC. It yields the protein CASSMTASYEQYF.

This clone was counted only a few times. The V and J genes are TRBV6-5 and TRBJ2-1, with 7 bases fitting TRBD2. CDR3 size: 16 residues. V gave up 3 bases and J gave up 5 bases; unmatched junction bases: 10. Germline V lookup: CDR1 MNHEY, CDR2 SVGAGI. The CDR3 DNA is TGTGCCAGCAGTTATAGGGGCGGGCTAGCGGACAATGAGCAGTTCTTC. It is translated as CASSYRGGLADNEQFF.

The chain combines TRBV18 with TRBJ1-5; D remains unclear. Germline CDR1 KGHSH, CDR2 LQKENI. The CDR3 extends over 17 amino acids. V lost 2 bases and J 1 base, leaving 15 bases between the germline ends. The CDR3 region is CASSPSLSTTSNQPQHF. As DNA, the CDR3 is TGTGCCAGCTCACCATCCTTATCGACAACAAGCAATCAGCCCCAGCATTTT.

The V and J genes are TRBV19 and TRBJ2-7; weak D call: TRBD2 (6 bases). Germline V gene lookup returns CDR1 LNHDA and CDR2 SQIVND (reference sequence). Trimming pared 6 bases from V and 0 bases from J, leaving 9 bases between. CDR3 length equals 13 residues. CDR3 sequence reads: CASSQAGSYEQYF. CDR3 coding DNA: TGTGCCAGTAGCCAAGCGGGCTCCTACGAGCAGTACTTC.

V gene TRBV29-1 combines with J gene TRBJ2-3; 8 nucleotides agree with TRBD1. V was pared by 7 bases and J by 1 base, with 7 bases of the junction left unmatched. This CDR3 is 14 amino acids long. Germline values: CDR1 SQVTM, CDR2 ANQGSEA. The CDR3 nucleotides are TGCAGCGCTCGACAGGGGTTAGGCACAGATACGCAGTATTTT. This sequence encodes CSARQGLGTDTQYF.

The chain has TRBV9 and TRBJ2-1; a possible D gene is TRBD1 (6 bases). In germline, CDR1 is SGDLS, CDR2 YYNGEE. Trimming pared 4 bases from V and 7 bases from J, leaving 12 bases between. This CDR3 has 13 amino acids. The CDR3 region has the DNA TGTGCCAGCAGCCCCCAGGGGAGTAATGAGCAGTTCTTC. It translates to CASSPQGSNEQFF.

This clone was detected a few times. This chain links TRBV6-1 with TRBJ1-1; 7 bases are shared with TRBD1. Germline V gives CDR1 MNHNS, CDR2 SASEGT. The ends lost 8 bases at V and 5 bases at J; junction bases unmatched: 11. The CDR3 totals 14 residues. CDR3 nucleotide sequence: TGTGCCAGCGGACCGACAGGGCCGGAAACTGAAGCTTTCTTT. Its protein product is CASGPTGPETEAFF.

The CDR3 is CASSSVTFEKLFF. The CDR3 nucleotides are TGTGCCAGCAGTTCTGTCACATTTGAAAAACTGTTTTTT. J is TRBJ1-4 and V is TRBV6-5, with no clear D. V was clipped by 4 bases and J by 7 bases, with 10 bases between them. Germline lookup yields CDR1 MNHEY and CDR2 SVGAGI. There are 13 residues in the CDR3.

This chain uses TRBV5-1 with TRBJ1-1; 10 bases are a match to TRBD1. The CDR3 is 14 amino acids. From germline, CDR1 is SGHRS and CDR2 YFSETQ. With 4 bases clipped from V and 0 bases from J, the junction kept 0 bases outside the gene matches. CDR3 loop: CASSGTGVNTEAFF. The CDR3 DNA is TGCGCCAGCAGCGGGACAGGGGTGAACACTGAAGCTTTCTTT.

V usage is TRBV19 and J usage is TRBJ2-5; D remains unclear. V was pared by 1 base and J by 1 base, with 16 bases between. CDR1 and CDR2 (germline): LNHDA, SQIVND (reference sequence). This CDR3 comprises 17 residues. The CDR3 nucleotides are TGTGCCAGTAGTATAGCTACGAGCGCGGAAGCCCAAGAGACCCAGTACTTC. Its protein product is CASSIATSAEAQETQYF.

The sample holds one count of this clone. The CDR3: CASRATGGDYGYTF. In DNA form, the CDR3 reads TGCGCCAGCAGAGCGACAGGGGGCGATTATGGCTACACCTTC. The J gene is TRBJ1-2, the V gene TRBV5-1, with 10 bases fitting TRBD1. The CDR3 runs to 14 residues. Trimming cost V 5 bases and J 5 bases; bases outside gene matches: 6. Germline CDR1 and CDR2: SGHRS and YFSETQ.

The chain employs TRBV9 and TRBJ2-2, with 7 positions matching TRBD1. CDR1 is SGDLS and CDR2 is YYNGEE in the germline V gene. The trim removed 0 bases at V and 5 bases at J, leaving 4 bases unmatched. CDR3 length: 15 amino acids. The CDR3 DNA sequence: TGTGCCAGCAGCGTAGATGCCAGGGGGACCGGGGAGCTGTTTTTT. It translates to CASSVDARGTGELFF. The full variable domain, completed using reference TRBV9 and TRBJ2-2, is DSGVTQTPKHLITATGQRVTLRCSPRSGDLSVYWYQQSLDQGLQFLIQYYNGEERAKGNILERFSAQQFPDLHSELNLSSLELGDSALYFCASSVDARGTGELFFGEGSRLTVL.

The genes are TRBV28 and TRBJ1-1; 9 bases align to TRBD1. CDR1 is MDHEN, CDR2 SYDVKM, per germline. J lost 1 base, V lost 4 bases, and 4 bases had no gene match. The CDR3 length is 15 residues. In DNA form, the CDR3 reads TGTGCCAGCAGTTGGGGGACAGGGACGAACACTGAAGCTTTCTTT. Translated, it gives CASSWGTGTNTEAFF.

In DNA, the CDR3 is TGTGCCAGCAGCGAGGGACTTAGCTCTGGAAACACCATATATTTT. Translation: CASSEGLSSGNTIYF. The V and J genes are TRBV9 and TRBJ1-3; weak D call: TRBD1 (5 bases). CDR3 length: 15 amino acids. The V gene lost 3 bases and the J gene lost 0 bases, with 10 bases spanning the gap. Germline V gene sequence: CDR1 SGDLS, CDR2 YYNGEE.

V and J are TRBV29-1 and TRBJ1-4, with D perhaps matching TRBD1 (5 bases). Trimming left V 5 bases short and J 1 base short, with 8 bases between. The V gene's germline CDR1 is SQVTM and CDR2 ANQGSEA. The CDR3 is 13 residues long. The CDR3 spells CSVRGRTNEKLFF. CDR3 DNA sequence: TGCAGCGTTAGGGGAAGAACTAATGAAAAACTGTTTTTT.